Described below is a single T cell receptor (beta chain) sequence and its context. The sample holds other DNA sequences that translate to the same CDR3. Donors were healthy HIV-negative adults without recent acute infections or vaccinations. The donor cohort consisted entirely of Caucasian adults residing in Nashville, Tennessee. This sample was taken from a study of shared clonotypes between healthy human individuals. Trimming cost V 4 bases and J 4 bases, with 2 bases left between them. CDR3 length: 12 residues. Germline V CDR1 and CDR2: SNHLY, FYNNEI. TCRdb's copy holds only in-frame clones and misses some; the assay was immunoSEQ multiplex PCR. The sample lists under 2,500,000 clones, approximately 96% occurring once.

The clonotype comes from a man aged 18 to 29 in good health. The chain employs TRBV2 and TRBJ1-6; no clear D. Sequenced sample: naive CD4+ T cells sorted from blood. Subset noted: CD45RA+ positively selected. This CDR3 reads CASSGYNSPLHF. DNA for the CDR3: TGTGCCAGCAGTGGATATAATTCACCCCTCCACTTT.